This TCR beta chain was sequenced for a study of cytomegalovirus exposure and HLA in healthy donors. Germline assignment: CDR1 SEHNR and CDR2 FQNEAQ (reference sequence). The CDR3 runs 13 residues. V lost 6 bases and J 4 bases, leaving 12 bases between the germline ends. Researchers ran the PCR with 60 Vbeta and 13 Jbeta primers. Clones were sequenced by immunoSEQ multiplex PCR, and TCRdb holds only the in-frame ones, with some missing. The sample comprises 200,000 or so clones, approximately 84% of which are singletons, and 4.5% to 7.5% rests with the top ten. The sequence was collected from a woman in her 30s in good health and CMV-seropositive. V is TRBV7-9 and J is TRBJ1-1, with a weak D call TRBD1 (5 bases). The sample taken for sequencing was PBMCs. CDR3 DNA: TGTGCCAGCAGTTTTGAGGGACTCACTGAAGCTTTCTTT. It is translated as CASSFEGLTEAFF. Variable domain in full (rest from reference TRBV7-9 and TRBJ1-1): DTGVSQNPRHKITKRGQNVTFRCDPISEHNRLYWYRQTLGQGPEFLTYFQNEAQLEKSRLLSDRFSAERPKGSFSTLEIQRTEQGDSAMYLCASSFEGLTEAFFGQGTRLTVV.